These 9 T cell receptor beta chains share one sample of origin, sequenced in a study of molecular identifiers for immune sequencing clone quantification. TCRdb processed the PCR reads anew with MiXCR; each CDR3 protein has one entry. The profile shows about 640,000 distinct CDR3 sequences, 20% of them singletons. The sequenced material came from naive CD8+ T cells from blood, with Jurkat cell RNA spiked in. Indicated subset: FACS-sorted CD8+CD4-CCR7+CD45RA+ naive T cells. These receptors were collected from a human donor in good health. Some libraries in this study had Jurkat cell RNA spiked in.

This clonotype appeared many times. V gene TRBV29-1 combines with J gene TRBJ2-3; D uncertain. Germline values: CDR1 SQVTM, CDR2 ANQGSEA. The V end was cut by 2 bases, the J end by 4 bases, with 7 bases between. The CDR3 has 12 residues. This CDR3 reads CSVETPPDTQYF. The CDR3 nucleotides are TGCAGCGTTGAAACCCCCCCAGATACGCAGTATTTT.

This CDR3 is CASSLGGWTGQLGYTF. The CDR3 DNA reads as TGTGCCAGCAGCTTAGGGGGCTGGACAGGACAGCTCGGCTACACCTTC. The chain has TRBV7-9 and TRBJ1-2; TRBD1 matches 7 bases. From germline, CDR1 is SEHNR and CDR2 FQNEAQ (reference sequence). The length of the CDR3 is 16 residues. The trim removed 1 base at V and 8 bases at J, leaving 13 bases unmatched.

The CDR3 sequence: CASSLRDHYSYNEQFF. CDR3 coding DNA: TGTGCCAGCAGTTTGAGGGACCATTACTCCTACAATGAGCAGTTCTTC. The rearrangement uses TRBV28 and TRBJ2-1, with D tentatively TRBD1 or TRBD2 (5 bases each). CDR3 length equals 16 residues. V was shortened by 3 bases and J by 0 bases, with 12 bases between the two germline ends. Per the germline V gene, CDR1 is MDHEN and CDR2 is SYDVKM. The full variable domain, in which reference TRBV28 and TRBJ2-1 provide the parts outside the CDR3, is DVKVTQSSRYLVKRTGEKVFLECVQDMDHENMFWYRQDPGLGLRLIYFSYDVKMKEKGDIPEGYSVSREKKERFSLILESASTNQTSMYLCASSLRDHYSYNEQFFGPGTRLTVL.

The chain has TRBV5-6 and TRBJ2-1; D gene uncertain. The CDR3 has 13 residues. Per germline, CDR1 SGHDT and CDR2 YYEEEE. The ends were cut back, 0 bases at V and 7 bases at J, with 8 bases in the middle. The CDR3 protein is CASSLDLPNEQFF. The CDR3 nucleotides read TGTGCCAGCAGCTTGGACCTCCCTAATGAGCAGTTCTTC.

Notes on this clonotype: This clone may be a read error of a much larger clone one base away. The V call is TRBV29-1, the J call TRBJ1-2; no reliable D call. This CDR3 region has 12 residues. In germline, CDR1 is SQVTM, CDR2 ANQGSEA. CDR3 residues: CGVVGEDYGYTF. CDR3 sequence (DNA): TGCGGCGTTGTAGGAGAAGACTATGGCTACACCTTC.

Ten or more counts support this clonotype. CDR3 sequence (DNA): TGTGCCAGCAGCCCGAGACAGAGCTCCTATAATTCACCCCTCCACTTT. Translation: CASSPRQSSYNSPLHF. J is TRBJ1-6 and V is TRBV7-9, with a possible D match to TRBD1 (5 bases). CDR3 length: 16 amino acids. Trimming took 5 bases from V and 0 from J, leaving 11 bases between them. From germline, CDR1 is SEHNR and CDR2 FQNEAQ (reference sequence).

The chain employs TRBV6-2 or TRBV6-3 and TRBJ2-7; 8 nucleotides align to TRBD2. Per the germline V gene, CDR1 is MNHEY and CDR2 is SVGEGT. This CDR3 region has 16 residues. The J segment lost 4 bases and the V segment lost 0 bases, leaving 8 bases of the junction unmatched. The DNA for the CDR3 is TGTGCCAGCAGTTACTCAGCTGCGGGAGGTCAGTACGAGCAGTACTTC. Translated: CASSYSAAGGQYEQYF.

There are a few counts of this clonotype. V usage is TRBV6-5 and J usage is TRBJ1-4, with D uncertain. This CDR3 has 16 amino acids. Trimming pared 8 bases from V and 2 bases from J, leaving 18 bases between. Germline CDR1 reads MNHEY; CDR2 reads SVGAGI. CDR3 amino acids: CASGLEAATTNEKLFF. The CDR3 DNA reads TGTGCCAGCGGCCTCGAGGCAGCCACCACTAATGAAAAACTGTTTTTT.

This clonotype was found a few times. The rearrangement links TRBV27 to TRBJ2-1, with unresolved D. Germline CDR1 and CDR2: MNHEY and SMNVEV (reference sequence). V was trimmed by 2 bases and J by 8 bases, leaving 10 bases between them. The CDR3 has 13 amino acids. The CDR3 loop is CASSLQVDDEQFF. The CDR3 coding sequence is TGTGCCAGCAGTTTACAGGTAGATGATGAGCAGTTCTTC.